This record concerns one TCR beta chain sequence. Antigen unknown. One end of the junction does not line up with germline, which may come from a read error. This sample stems from a study of CD8+CD57+ T cells in acquired aplastic anemia. Study results and limitations: Significance was not reached for CD8+ Simpson's diversity between patients and controls.

Individuals selected for sequencing had exhibited CD8+CD57+ cell expansion on flow cytometry. When blood sampling took place, the patients had received no therapy. It was genomic DNA that served as the template for profiling TCR beta VDJ and CDR3. From the reads, TCRdb called clonotypes with MiXCR, one entry per CDR3 protein. The repertoire consists of 150,000 or so distinct CDR3 sequences, with over 50% occurring once and the leading ten covering roughly 12%. CDR3 length equals 16 residues. Germline lookup yields CDR1 SSHAT and CDR2 FNYEAQ (reference sequence). This receptor was identified in a human donor with aplastic anemia. The rearrangement uses TRBV7-7 and TRBJ2-5, with TRBD2 identical over 10 bases. The sample taken for sequencing was sorted CD4+, CD8+, or CD8+CD57+ T cells (not recorded which) from PBMCs. The DNA of the CDR3 is TGTGCTAGCAGAAAGACCGGGACTAGCGACTGGGAGACCCAGTACTTC. This sequence encodes CASRKTGTSDWETQYF.